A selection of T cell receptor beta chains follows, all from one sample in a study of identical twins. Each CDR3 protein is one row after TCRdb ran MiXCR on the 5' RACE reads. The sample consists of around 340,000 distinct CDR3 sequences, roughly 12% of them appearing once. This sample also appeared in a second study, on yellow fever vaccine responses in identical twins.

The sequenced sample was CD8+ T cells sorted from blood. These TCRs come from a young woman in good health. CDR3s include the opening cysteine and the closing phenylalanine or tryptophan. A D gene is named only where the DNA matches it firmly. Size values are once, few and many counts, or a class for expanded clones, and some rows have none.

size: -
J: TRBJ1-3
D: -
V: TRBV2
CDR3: CASRDRILSGNTIYF
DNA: TGTGCCAGCAGAGACCGGATCCTTTCTGGAAACACCATATATTTT

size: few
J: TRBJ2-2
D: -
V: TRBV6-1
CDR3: CASMSTNTGELFF
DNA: TGTGCCAGCATGAGCACCAACACCGGGGAGCTGTTTTTT

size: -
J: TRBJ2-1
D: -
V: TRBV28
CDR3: CASSLLVGGEQFF
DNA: TGTGCCAGCAGTTTGTTAGTGGGAGGTGAGCAGTTCTTC

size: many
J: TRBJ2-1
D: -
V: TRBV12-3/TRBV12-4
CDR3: CASSFTQEQFF
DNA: TGTGCCAGCAGTTTCACCCAGGAGCAGTTCTTC

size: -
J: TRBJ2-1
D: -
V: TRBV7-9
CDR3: CASSLTDSSEQFF
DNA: TGTGCCAGCAGCTTGACCGACAGCAGTGAGCAGTTCTTC

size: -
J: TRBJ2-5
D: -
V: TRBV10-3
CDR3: CAISDAPGTREETQYF
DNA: TGTGCCATCAGTGATGCTCCCGGGACAAGAGAAGAGACCCAGTACTTC

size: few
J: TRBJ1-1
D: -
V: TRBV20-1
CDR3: CSARRERLNTEAFF
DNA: TGCAGTGCTAGACGGGAGCGTCTGAACACTGAAGCTTTCTTT

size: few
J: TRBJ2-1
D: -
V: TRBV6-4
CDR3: CASSESDGHNEQFF
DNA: TGTGCCAGCAGTGAATCGGACGGACACAATGAGCAGTTCTTC

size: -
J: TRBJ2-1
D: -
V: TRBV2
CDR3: CASSDGTVLPWGGRISYNEQFF
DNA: TGTGCCAGCAGTGATGGGACCGTTCTTCCATGGGGCGGGCGTATTTCCTACAATGAGCAGTTCTTC

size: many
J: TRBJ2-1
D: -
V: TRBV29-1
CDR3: CSVEGSATSSYNEQFF
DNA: TGCAGCGTTGAAGGAAGCGCTACTAGCTCCTACAATGAGCAGTTCTTC

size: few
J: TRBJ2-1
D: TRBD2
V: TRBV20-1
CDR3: CSARATSGDIEQFF
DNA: TGCAGTGCTAGAGCGACTAGCGGGGATATTGAGCAGTTCTTC

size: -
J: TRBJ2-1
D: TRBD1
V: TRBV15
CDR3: CATSRTGSNEQFF
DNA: TGTGCCACCAGTAGGACAGGGAGCAATGAGCAGTTCTTC

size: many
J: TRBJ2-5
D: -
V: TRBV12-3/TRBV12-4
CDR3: CASSFGGQETQYF
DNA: TGTGCCAGCAGTTTTGGGGGGCAAGAGACCCAGTACTTC

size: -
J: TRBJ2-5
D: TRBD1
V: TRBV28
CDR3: CASSLPSGTGGSETQYF
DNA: TGTGCCAGCAGTTTACCCTCCGGGACAGGGGGCTCAGAGACCCAGTACTTC

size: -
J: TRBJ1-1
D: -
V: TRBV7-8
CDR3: CASSLAPGDSQNTEAFF
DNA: TGTGCCAGCAGCTTAGCGCCCGGAGACAGTCAGAACACTGAAGCTTTCTTT

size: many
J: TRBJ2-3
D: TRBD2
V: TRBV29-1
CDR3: CSVGPSGSLTDTQYF
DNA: TGCAGCGTTGGGCCTAGCGGGAGCCTCACAGATACGCAGTATTTT

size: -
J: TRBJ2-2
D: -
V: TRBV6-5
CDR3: CASSYVAGGNTGELFF
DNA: TGTGCCAGCAGTTACGTGGCAGGTGGGAACACCGGGGAGCTGTTTTTT

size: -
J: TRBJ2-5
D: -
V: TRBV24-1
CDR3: CATSDQRETQYF
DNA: TGTGCCACCAGTGACCAACGAGAGACCCAGTACTTC

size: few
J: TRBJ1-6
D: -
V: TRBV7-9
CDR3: CASSFRLNSPLHF
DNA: TGTGCCAGCAGCTTCCGACTAAATTCACCCCTCCACTTT

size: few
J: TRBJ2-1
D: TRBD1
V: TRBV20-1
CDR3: CSATDPDRGSLNEQFF
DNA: TGCAGTGCTACTGACCCGGACAGGGGGTCCCTCAATGAGCAGTTCTTC

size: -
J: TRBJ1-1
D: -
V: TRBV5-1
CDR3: CASSLEGGTTEAFF
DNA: TGCGCCAGCAGCTTGGAGGGGGGAACCACTGAAGCTTTCTTT

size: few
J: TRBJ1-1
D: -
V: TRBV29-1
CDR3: CSVVLAGVGTEAFF
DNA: TGCAGCGTTGTCTTGGCAGGGGTGGGCACTGAAGCTTTCTTT

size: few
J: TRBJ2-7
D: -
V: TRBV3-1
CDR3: CASSQEGHIYEQYF
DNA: TGTGCCAGCAGCCAGGAGGGCCACATCTACGAGCAGTACTTC

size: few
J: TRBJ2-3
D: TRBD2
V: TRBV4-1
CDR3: CASSPGLAGNTDTQYF
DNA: TGCGCCAGCAGCCCCGGACTAGCGGGGAACACAGATACGCAGTATTTT

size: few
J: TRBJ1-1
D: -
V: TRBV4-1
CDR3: CASSRTANTEAFF
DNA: TGCGCCAGCAGTCGAACGGCGAACACTGAAGCTTTCTTT

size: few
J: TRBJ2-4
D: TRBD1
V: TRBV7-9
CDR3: CASSLGDQGVFQNIQYF
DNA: TGTGCCAGCAGCTTAGGAGATCAGGGGGTATTCCAGAACATTCAGTACTTC

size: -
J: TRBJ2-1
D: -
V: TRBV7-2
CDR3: CASSSHRDGEQFF
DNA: TGTGCCAGCAGCTCACACAGGGACGGTGAGCAGTTCTTC

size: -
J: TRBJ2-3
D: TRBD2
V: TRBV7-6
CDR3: CASSLGLAGSSTDTQYF
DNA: TGTGCCAGCAGCCTGGGACTAGCGGGGTCGAGCACAGATACGCAGTATTTT

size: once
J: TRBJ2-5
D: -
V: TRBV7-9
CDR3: CASSYLGGQETQYF
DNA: TGTGCCAGCAGCTACCTAGGGGGCCAAGAGACCCAGTACTTC

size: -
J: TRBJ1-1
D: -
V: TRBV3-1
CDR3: CASSHLGLNTEAFF
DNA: TGTGCCAGCAGCCATTTGGGTTTGAACACTGAAGCTTTCTTT

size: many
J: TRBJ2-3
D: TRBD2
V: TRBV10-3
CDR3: CAISESGGVTDTQYF
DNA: TGTGCCATCAGTGAGTCGGGAGGGGTCACAGATACGCAGTATTTT

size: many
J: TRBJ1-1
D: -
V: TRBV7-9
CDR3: CASSTRAEAFF
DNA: TGTGCCAGCAGCACCCGGGCTGAAGCTTTCTTT

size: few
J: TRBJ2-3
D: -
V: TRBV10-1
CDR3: CASGPIFTDTQYF
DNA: TGCGCCAGCGGTCCCATATTCACAGATACGCAGTATTTT

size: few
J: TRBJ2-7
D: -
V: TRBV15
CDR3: CATSRDRGNSYEQYF
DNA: TGTGCCACCAGCAGAGATCGGGGTAACTCCTACGAGCAGTACTTC

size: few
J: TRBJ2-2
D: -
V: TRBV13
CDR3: CASSSEVVSGNTGELFF
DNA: TGTGCCAGCAGCTCAGAGGTCGTTAGCGGGAACACCGGGGAGCTGTTTTTT

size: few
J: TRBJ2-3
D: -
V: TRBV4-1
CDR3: CASEQGPSGTDTQYF
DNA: TGCGCCAGCGAGCAGGGCCCGTCGGGCACAGATACGCAGTATTTT

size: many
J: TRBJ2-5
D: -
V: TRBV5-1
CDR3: CASSLRGGEETQYF
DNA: TGCGCCAGCAGCTTGAGAGGGGGTGAGGAGACCCAGTACTTC

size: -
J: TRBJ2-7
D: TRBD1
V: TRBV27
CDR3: CASSPSLGQGSEQYF
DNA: TGTGCCAGCAGTCCCTCTTTGGGACAGGGCTCCGAGCAGTACTTC

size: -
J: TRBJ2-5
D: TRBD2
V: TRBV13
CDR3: CASSLSSGGQETQYF
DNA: TGTGCCAGCAGCTTATCTTCGGGGGGACAAGAGACCCAGTACTTC

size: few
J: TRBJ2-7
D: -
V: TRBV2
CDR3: CASSEFAGRTYEQYF
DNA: TGTGCCAGCAGTGAATTTGCCGGCAGAACCTACGAGCAGTACTTC

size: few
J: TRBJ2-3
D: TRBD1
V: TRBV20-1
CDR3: CSVETGGTDTQYF
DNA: TGCAGTGTCGAGACAGGGGGCACAGATACGCAGTATTTT

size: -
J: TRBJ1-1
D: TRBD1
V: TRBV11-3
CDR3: CASSWTGGGSGTEAFF
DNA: TGTGCCAGCAGCTGGACAGGCGGGGGTTCGGGGACTGAAGCTTTCTTT

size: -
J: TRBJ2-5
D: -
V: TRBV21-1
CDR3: CASRPQRDGKTQYF
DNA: TGTGCCAGCAGGCCACAGAGGGATGGAAAGACCCAGTACTTC

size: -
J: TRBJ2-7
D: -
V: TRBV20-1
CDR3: CSARPKDTNYEQYF
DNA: TGCAGTGCTAGACCAAAGGACACGAACTACGAGCAGTACTTC

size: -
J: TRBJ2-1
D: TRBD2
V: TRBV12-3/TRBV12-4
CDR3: CASSLRGGAGSNEQFF
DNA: TGTGCCAGCAGTCTCCGGGGAGGGGCGGGATCGAATGAGCAGTTCTTC

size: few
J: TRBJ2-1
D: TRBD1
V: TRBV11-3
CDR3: CASSETGNSYNEQFF
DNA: TGTGCCAGCAGCGAGACAGGGAACTCCTACAATGAGCAGTTCTTC

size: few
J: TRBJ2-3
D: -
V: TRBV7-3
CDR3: CASSLIAAGLTDTQYF
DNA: TGTGCCAGCAGCTTAATTGCAGCGGGCCTGACAGATACGCAGTATTTT

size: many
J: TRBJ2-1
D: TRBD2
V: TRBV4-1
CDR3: CASSLNAGTSGNNEQFF
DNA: TGCGCCAGCAGCCTCAATGCCGGGACTAGCGGAAACAATGAGCAGTTCTTC

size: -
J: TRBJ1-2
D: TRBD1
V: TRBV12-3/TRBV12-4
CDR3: CASSLATGNDYGYTF
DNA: TGTGCCAGCAGTTTAGCGACAGGGAACGACTATGGCTACACCTTC

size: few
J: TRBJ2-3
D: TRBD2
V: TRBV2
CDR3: CARQGREGPDTQYF
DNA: TGTGCCAGACAAGGTCGGGAGGGGCCAGATACGCAGTATTTT

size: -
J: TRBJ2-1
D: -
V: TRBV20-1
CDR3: CSARGPWQGPYNEQFF
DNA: TGCAGTGCTAGGGGGCCTTGGCAGGGACCCTACAATGAGCAGTTCTTC

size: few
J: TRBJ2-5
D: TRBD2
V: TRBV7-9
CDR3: CASSFAAGGRGETQYF
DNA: TGTGCCAGCAGCTTTGCGGCGGGGGGCCGGGGAGAGACCCAGTACTTC

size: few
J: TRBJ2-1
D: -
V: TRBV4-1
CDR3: CASSLPGVPGEASSYNEQFF
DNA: TGCGCCAGCAGCCTACCAGGAGTCCCGGGTGAAGCAAGCTCCTACAATGAGCAGTTCTTC

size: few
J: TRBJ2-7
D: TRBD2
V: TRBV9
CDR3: CASSVEGGSLDEQYF
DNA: TGTGCCAGCAGCGTAGAAGGCGGGAGTTTAGACGAGCAGTACTTC

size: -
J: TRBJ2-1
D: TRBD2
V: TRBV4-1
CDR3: CASSQDATGGNEQFF
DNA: TGCGCCAGCAGCCAAGATGCGACGGGGGGGAATGAGCAGTTCTTC